The table lists the clone carrying this T cell receptor beta chain with many counts. Antigen: not known. Each TCR transcript was tagged with a 10-nucleotide random UMI during 5'RACE. TCRdb reanalysed the 5' RACE reads using MiXCR and keeps one entry per CDR3 protein. The top ten hold roughly 5% of the sample, which has around 90,000 distinct CDR3 sequences, about 12% seen once. This sample is drawn from a study of neurological immune-mediated disorders. Overall study findings and caveats: Private repertoires in all groups were suggested by the finding that expanded clones across subjects shared no CDR3 amino acid sequences.

Stated time point: longitudinal time-point 2. The sequencing input was PBMCs. The TCR was taken from a female donor with HTLV-1-associated myelopathy (HAM/TSP).

CDR3 sequence (DNA): TGCAGTGCTAGAGATCTAGTAACTTATGCAACTAATGAAAAACTGTTTTTT. Translation gives CSARDLVTYATNEKLFF. This chain uses TRBV20-1 with TRBJ1-4; D uncertain. This CDR3 has 17 residues. Trimming took 0 bases from V and 0 from J, leaving 14 bases between them. Germline V CDR1 and CDR2: DFQATT, SNEGSKA (reference sequence).